This is a list of T cell receptor beta chains from one sample in a study of cytomegalovirus exposure and HLA in healthy donors. Data came from immunoSEQ multiplex PCR; TCRdb stores just in-frame clones and leaves some out. Among more than 95,000 clones listed, roughly three quarters were seen once. Sequenced material: PBMCs. The receptors derive from a man between 45 and 60 years old in good health and CMV-seropositive. The CDR3 runs from the conserved cysteine through the conserved F or W. Fields, in order: J gene, clone size, D gene, CDR3 length, V gene, CDR3 DNA, CDR3 protein. A D gene is named only where the DNA matches it firmly. Some rows have no size entry. The others give once, few or many, or a class for an expanded clone.

TRBJ2-3,-,TRBD2,15,TRBV6-5,TGTGCCAGCAGTCCTCCAGGAGCGGGAGGGCCAGCGCAGTATTTT,CASSPPGAGGPAQYF
TRBJ1-5,few,TRBD1,13,TRBV10-3,TGTGCCATCAGTGAGTCGACAGGGCAACCCCAGCATTTT,CAISESTGQPQHF
TRBJ1-1,-,-,14,TRBV2,TGTGCCAGCAGTGATGGTGGGGGCTGGACTGAAGCTTTCTTT,CASSDGGGWTEAFF
TRBJ2-1,-,TRBD2,14,TRBV10-2,TGCGCCAGCAGTGAGAACGGGAGGGACAATGAGCAGTTCTTC,CASSENGRDNEQFF
TRBJ1-5,-,TRBD1,13,TRBV2,TGTGCCAGCAGGGAAGACAGGGCTCAGCCCCAGCATTTT,CASREDRAQPQHF
TRBJ1-2,-,-,16,TRBV4-3,TGCGCCAGCAGCCAAGAGATAGCCAGTCCTAACTATGGCTACACCTTC,CASSQEIASPNYGYTF
TRBJ2-5,-,-,13,TRBV4-1,TGCGCCAGCAGCCAAGATCGGGAAGAGACCCAGTACTTC,CASSQDREETQYF
TRBJ2-5,-,TRBD2,15,TRBV6-1,TGTGCCAGCAGTGGGGCTAGCGGGGGACAAGAGACCCAGTACTTC,CASSGASGGQETQYF
TRBJ1-2,-,-,11,TRBV10-3,TGTGCCATCAGCGGTACAGAGACCTACACCTTC,CAISGTETYTF
TRBJ2-3,-,TRBD2,19,TRBV9,TGTGCCAGCAGCTTCAATTCCCCGGGACTATTATCTAGCACAGATACGCAGTATTTT,CASSFNSPGLLSSTDTQYF
TRBJ1-6,once,-,19,TRBV19,TGTGCCAGTAGTGAGGGGAGGCGCGGGGGGCGTTCCTATAATTCACCCCTCCACTTT,CASSEGRRGGRSYNSPLHF
TRBJ2-3,-,-,13,TRBV11-2,TGTGCCAGCAGCTTCGCTACGAGGGATACGCAGTATTTT,CASSFATRDTQYF
TRBJ2-1,-,-,18,TRBV11-2,TGTGCCAGCAGCTTAGATTATGGGGCGGGGGCCCACTACAATGAGCAGTTCTTC,CASSLDYGAGAHYNEQFF
TRBJ2-3,-,-,16,TRBV18,TGTGCCAGCTCGTCCGGGACTCCCGCAGGATCAGATACGCAGTATTTT,CASSSGTPAGSDTQYF
TRBJ1-6,few,-,15,TRBV6-5,TGTGCCAGCAGTTACTCGAGGCCTTATGATTCACCCCTCCACTTT,CASSYSRPYDSPLHF
TRBJ2-2,-,-,14,TRBV11-2,TGTGCCAGCAGCCCGTGGGGGCAAACCGGGGAGCTGTTTTTT,CASSPWGQTGELFF
TRBJ1-5,-,-,16,TRBV1,TGCACCAGCAAGGGGAAGGAGGGGGCCGGCAATCAGCCCCAGCATTTT,CTSKGKEGAGNQPQHF
TRBJ2-1,-,TRBD1,13,TRBV27,TGTGCCAGCAGTTTGAGGGGGCCTAATGAGCAGTTCTTC,CASSLRGPNEQFF
TRBJ1-1,-,-,17,TRBV7-2,TGTGCCAGCAGCTTATATCCCCGGGGGGGGATCGGCACTGAAGCTTTCTTT,CASSLYPRGGIGTEAFF
TRBJ2-3,-,TRBD2,17,TRBV11-3,TGTGCCAGCAGCTTAGATCTGGCAAGCGGGGGCCCCACCCGGCAGTATTTT,CASSLDLASGGPTRQYF
TRBJ1-1,-,-,16,TRBV29-1,TGCAGCGTGGGTGGCCCCGGTGGGGCCATGAACACTGAAGCTTTCTTT,CSVGGPGGAMNTEAFF
TRBJ2-5,-,TRBD2,19,TRBV7-6,TGTGCCAGCAGCCTACGGACAGGGAGAGCGGGGGGGCCTGGGGAGACCCAGTACTTC,CASSLRTGRAGGPGETQYF
TRBJ1-2,-,-,15,TRBV27,TGTGCCAGCAGCCCTAGGATACAGGGAAACTATGGCTACACCTTC,CASSPRIQGNYGYTF
TRBJ2-7,few,-,17,TRBV11-2,TGTGCCAGCAGCTTATCTCGGGGTTTTGCACCCTCCTACGAGCAGTACTTC,CASSLSRGFAPSYEQYF
TRBJ2-7,-,TRBD1,14,TRBV2,TGTGCCAGCAGTGATCAGGGGGCAACCTACGAGCAGTACTTC,CASSDQGATYEQYF
TRBJ1-2,-,TRBD1,15,TRBV4-3,TGCGCCAGCAGCCAAGATCTCCCGGGACAGTTTGGCTACACCTTC,CASSQDLPGQFGYTF
TRBJ2-5,few,-,15,TRBV10-1,TGCGCCAGCAGTGGCCAAGGGGCGGACCAAGAGACCCAGTACTTC,CASSGQGADQETQYF
TRBJ1-6,-,-,12,TRBV7-2,TGTGCCAGCAGCCCCAGGGATCCCCCCCTCCACTTT,CASSPRDPPLHF
TRBJ1-1,-,TRBD1,13,TRBV19,TGTGCCAGTACCAACAGGGGGAGGACTGAAGCTTTCTTT,CASTNRGRTEAFF
TRBJ2-1,few,-,16,TRBV27,TGTGCCAGCAGTTTCCTTAGCAAGAGCTCCTACAATGAGCAGTTCTTC,CASSFLSKSSYNEQFF
TRBJ2-7,-,-,15,TRBV2,TGTGCCACCAACCTAGGGATAACAGGGCCCTACGAGCAGTACTTC,CATNLGITGPYEQYF
TRBJ1-4,few,TRBD1,14,TRBV5-6,TGTGCCAGCAGCTTGAAGGGGGCCGGTGAAAAACTGTTTTTT,CASSLKGAGEKLFF
TRBJ2-3,-,TRBD2,12,TRBV2,TGTGCCAGCAGTGAGACTAGCGGGAGTTCATATTTT,CASSETSGSSYF
TRBJ2-1,few,-,14,TRBV7-7,TGTGCTAGCAGCTTAAGTGGCAGCTACAATGAGCAGTTCTTC,CASSLSGSYNEQFF
TRBJ1-2,few,TRBD1,13,TRBV19,TGTGCCAGTAGTAGTGGACAGGGAGGGGGCTACACCTTC,CASSSGQGGGYTF
TRBJ1-1,-,-,16,TRBV28,TGTGCCAGCACCCTATCGGGACACGATTTGAACACTGAAGCTTTCTTT,CASTLSGHDLNTEAFF
TRBJ2-1,-,-,14,TRBV27,TGTGCCAGCAGCCCGGACTCCTCCTTGAATGAGCAGTTCTTC,CASSPDSSLNEQFF
TRBJ2-1,-,-,14,TRBV5-6,TGTGCCAGCAGCCTCGGGAGCTCCTACAATGAGCAGTTCTTC,CASSLGSSYNEQFF
TRBJ1-5,-,-,15,TRBV4-3,TGCGCCAGCAGCCTCGAAGGGGGATACAATCAGCCCCAGCATTTT,CASSLEGGYNQPQHF
TRBJ2-2,-,-,17,TRBV29-1,TGCAGCGTTGAAGATCAGGTCACGGGATTCCCCACCGGGGAGCTGTTTTTT,CSVEDQVTGFPTGELFF
TRBJ1-3,-,-,15,TRBV11-2,TGTGCCAGCACCCCTGTGGGGGGGATACGAAACACCATATATTTT,CASTPVGGIRNTIYF
TRBJ2-7,-,-,12,TRBV6-6,TGTGCCAGCAGTTACCGGGAGAACGAGCAGTACTTC,CASSYRENEQYF
TRBJ1-1,-,-,14,TRBV5-1,TGCGCCAGCAGCCCCCGGGGTTGGGGTACTGAAGCTTTCTTT,CASSPRGWGTEAFF
TRBJ2-7,-,-,13,TRBV5-1,TGCGCCAGCAGGGACGGGAGCTCCTACGAGCAGTACTTC,CASRDGSSYEQYF
TRBJ2-2,-,-,12,TRBV19,TGTGCCAGTACGAGGAACACCGGGGAGCTGTTTTTT,CASTRNTGELFF
TRBJ2-2,-,-,14,TRBV19,TGTGCCAGTAGTACATCCAGGAACACCGGGGAGCTGTTTTTT,CASSTSRNTGELFF
TRBJ1-2,-,-,14,TRBV6-5,TGTGCCAGCAGACTCTCGCTTCAGCGGAGGGGCTACACCTTC,CASRLSLQRRGYTF
TRBJ2-2,once,TRBD2,17,TRBV9,TGTGCCAGCAGCGTAGCGGCTAGCGGGGGAACCACCGGGGAGCTGTTTTTT,CASSVAASGGTTGELFF
TRBJ1-2,-,TRBD1,16,TRBV5-8,TGTGCCAGCAGCCGACCACGGACAGGGGCGGTGTATGGCTACACCTTC,CASSRPRTGAVYGYTF
TRBJ2-5,-,-,14,TRBV10-3,TGTGCCATCAGTTCGAGCGGGACATCTTGGACCCAGTACTTC,CAISSSGTSWTQYF
TRBJ2-6,-,-,16,TRBV5-1,TGCGCCAGCAGCTTGGGGCAAAACTCTGGGGCCAACGTCCTGACTTTC,CASSLGQNSGANVLTF
TRBJ1-1,-,TRBD1,13,TRBV2,TGTGCCATGTGGGGACAGGGTGACACTGAAGCTTTCTTT,CAMWGQGDTEAFF